This T cell receptor beta chain was observed in a study of cytomegalovirus exposure and HLA in healthy donors. The table lists this clone with a count of one. Its antigen is undetermined. It was with 60 Vbeta and 13 Jbeta primers that the PCR ran. Libraries were prepared by immunoSEQ multiplex PCR; TCRdb keeps only in-frame clonotypes and omits some of them. This sample has roughly 160,000 clones, with around 80% found just once. The study, taken as a whole, reports: The study had only CMV serostatus as immune exposure information.

The CDR3 covers 15 residues. Germline CDR1 reads SGHRS; CDR2 reads YFSETQ. Trimming stripped 3 bases from V and 1 base from J, with 13 bases between. The chain carries TRBV5-1 and TRBJ1-1; perhaps TRBD1 as D (6 bases). This receptor was taken from a woman in her twenties or thirties in good health and CMV-seropositive. The sample comprised PBMCs. DNA for the CDR3: TGCGCCAGCAGCTCCACAGGGCCTTCGAACACTGAAGCTTTCTTT. Its protein is CASSSTGPSNTEAFF. Together with reference TRBV5-1 and TRBJ1-1, the CDR3 gives the full variable domain: KAGVTQTPRYLIKTRGQQVTLSCSPISGHRSVSWYQQTPGQGLQFLFEYFSETQRNKGNFPGRFSGRQFSNSRSEMNVSTLELGDSALYLCASSSTGPSNTEAFFGQGTRLTVV.